Presented here are 9 T cell receptor beta chains from one specimen sequenced in a study of blood T cell repertoires in COVID-19. Sequencing was performed with immunoSEQ multiplex PCR; in TCRdb, only in-frame clones are kept and a portion is missing. Of about 440,000 clones detected, roughly 90% appear once; the ten largest clones hold around 4.5%. The sample taken for sequencing was peripheral blood. The receptor source for this set is a woman aged 25 to 39 with acute or convalescent COVID-19.

The chain couples TRBV2 to TRBJ1-3, with D possibly matching TRBD1 (6 bases). The length of the CDR3 is 13 residues. V was clipped by 6 bases and J by 4 bases, with 10 bases between them. Per germline, CDR1 SNHLY and CDR2 FYNNEI. The chain's CDR3 is CASRGDNGNTIYF. The CDR3 DNA reads TGTGCCAGCAGGGGGGACAACGGAAACACCATATATTTT.

The chain carries TRBV5-6 and TRBJ1-2; D is undetermined. Germline V CDR1 and CDR2: SGHDT, YYEEEE. V was pared by 0 bases and J by 6 bases, with 3 bases between. This CDR3 comprises 11 residues. For the CDR3, the DNA is TGTGCCAGCAGCTTGGAGCATGGCTACACCTTC. This encodes CASSLEHGYTF.

The chain couples TRBV19 to TRBJ2-5; no definite D call. Germline V lookup: CDR1 LNHDA, CDR2 SQIVND (reference sequence). This CDR3 region has 13 residues. Trimming removed 4 bases at V and 1 base at J, with 7 bases between. The chain's CDR3 is CASSTHSQETQYF. CDR3 coding DNA: TGTGCCAGTAGTACCCACTCCCAAGAGACCCAGTACTTC.

V usage is TRBV7-9 and J usage is TRBJ1-3; D gene ambiguous. V was shortened by 4 bases and J by 4 bases, with 8 bases between the two germline ends. This CDR3 spans 13 amino acids. Germline CDR1 is SEHNR and CDR2 is FQNEAQ (reference sequence). The DNA of the CDR3 is TGTGCCAGCAGCTCCGCAGCGGGAAACACCATATATTTT. Protein product: CASSSAAGNTIYF. The whole variable domain, filled in from reference TRBV7-9 and TRBJ1-3, reads DTGVSQNPRHKITKRGQNVTFRCDPISEHNRLYWYRQTLGQGPEFLTYFQNEAQLEKSRLLSDRFSAERPKGSFSTLEIQRTEQGDSAMYLCASSSAAGNTIYFGEGSWLTVV.

This clone occurred once. The chain has TRBV27 and TRBJ2-1; D gene uncertain. In germline, CDR1 is MNHEY, CDR2 SMNVEV (reference sequence). The length of the CDR3 is 13 residues. V was trimmed by 4 bases and J by 4 bases, leaving 8 bases between them. CDR3 region: CASSSDMYNEQFF. Here the CDR3 DNA reads TGTGCCAGCAGTTCAGACATGTACAATGAGCAGTTCTTC.

V gene TRBV6-6 combines with J gene TRBJ1-2, with 8 bases fitting TRBD1. Germline CDR1 MNHNY, CDR2 SVGAGI (reference sequence). The CDR3 runs 13 residues. After removal of 2 bases from V and 6 bases from J, the junction contained 2 bases not matched to a gene. CDR3 in DNA: TGTGCCAGCAGTTACCGGACAGGGAATGGCTACACCTTC. Translating gives CASSYRTGNGYTF.

The chain links TRBV5-5 to TRBJ2-1, with 8 bases lining up with TRBD1. V lost 0 bases, J lost 5 bases, and 7 bases stayed unmatched. Germline loops: CDR1 SGHKS, CDR2 YYEKEE (reference sequence). CDR3 length: 16 residues. The CDR3 DNA is TGTGCCAGCAGCTTGGCGAGACAGGGGCTCAACAATGAGCAGTTCTTC. It encodes CASSLARQGLNNEQFF.

V is TRBV6-5 and J is TRBJ1-1, with 9 bases identical to TRBD1. Germline V gives CDR1 MNHEY, CDR2 SVGAGI. V lost 5 bases and J lost 9; bases outside the gene matches: 4. The length of the CDR3 is 12 residues. In DNA form, the CDR3 reads TGTGCCAGCAGTCGGGACAGGGAACAAGCTTTCTTT. Protein sequence: CASSRDREQAFF.

The sample holds a few counts of this clone. The chain recombines TRBV30 with TRBJ1-1; 7 positions match TRBD1. The CDR3 runs to 14 residues. Germline CDR1 GTSNPN, CDR2 SVGIG (reference sequence). J lost 1 base, V lost 6 bases, and 8 bases had no gene match. The CDR3 bases are TGTGCCTGTAATGCCCGGACAGGGAACACTGAAGCTTTCTTT. Translated: CACNARTGNTEAFF.